This T cell receptor (beta chain) was found in a study of CD8 T cells in Susac syndrome. Germline V gives CDR1 KGHSY, CDR2 FQNENV. The V end was cut by 4 bases, the J end by 5 bases, with 14 bases between. CDR3 length: 15 amino acids. Reverse transcription of about 0.45 to 1 ug RNA was performed with random hexamers. A multiplex approach, immunoSEQ multiplex PCR, amplified TCR beta CDR3 across 54 Vbeta and 13 Jbeta. One entry per CDR3 protein results from TCRdb running MiXCR on the immunoSEQ multiplex PCR reads. The sample gives 150,000 to 200,000 distinct CDR3 sequences, about 90% of which show up once; around 0.079% is in the top ten.

Specimen: CD4+ T cells from PBMCs. The chain carries TRBV16 and TRBJ1-4; no definite D call. This TCR came from a human donor in good health. The CDR3 coding sequence is TGTGCCAGCAGCCTACTCGGGAACTCGAATGAAAAACTGTTTTTT. Protein sequence: CASSLLGNSNEKLFF.